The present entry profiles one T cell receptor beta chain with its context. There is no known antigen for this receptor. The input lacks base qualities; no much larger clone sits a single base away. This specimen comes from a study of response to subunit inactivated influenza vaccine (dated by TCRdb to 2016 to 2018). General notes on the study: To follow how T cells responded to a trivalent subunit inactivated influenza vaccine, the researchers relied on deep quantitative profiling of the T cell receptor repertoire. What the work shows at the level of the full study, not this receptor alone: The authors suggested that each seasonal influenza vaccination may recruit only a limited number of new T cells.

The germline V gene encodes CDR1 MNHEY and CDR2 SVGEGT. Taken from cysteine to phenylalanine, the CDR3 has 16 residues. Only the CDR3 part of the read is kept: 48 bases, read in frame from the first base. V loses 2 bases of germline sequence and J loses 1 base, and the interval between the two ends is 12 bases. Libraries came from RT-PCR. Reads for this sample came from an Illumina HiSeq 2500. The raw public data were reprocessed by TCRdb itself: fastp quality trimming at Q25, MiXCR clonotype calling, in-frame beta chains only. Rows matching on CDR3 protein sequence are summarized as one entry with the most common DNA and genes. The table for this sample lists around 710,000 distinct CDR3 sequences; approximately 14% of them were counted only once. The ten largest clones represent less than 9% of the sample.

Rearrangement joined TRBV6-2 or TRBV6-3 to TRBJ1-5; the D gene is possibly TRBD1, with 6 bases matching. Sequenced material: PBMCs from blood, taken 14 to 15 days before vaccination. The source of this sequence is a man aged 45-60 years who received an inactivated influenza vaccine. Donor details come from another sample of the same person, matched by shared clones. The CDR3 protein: CASSYEGVASNQPQHF. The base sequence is TGTGCCAGCAGTTACGAGGGGGTCGCGAGCAATCAGCCCCAGCATTTT.